This note documents a single T cell receptor (beta chain) sequence. Antigen: not known. The data stem from a study of early T cells in non-severe SARS-CoV-2 infection. About the research overall: Whole-blood bulk RNA, unsorted, was sequenced, and chains were unpaired. Study results and caveats: VDJdb-based annotation leaned toward anti-spike CD8 responses and missed private and CD4 specificities.

Germline-derived CDR1 and CDR2 are DFQATT and SNEGSKA (reference sequence). V trimming: 6 bases; J trimming: 7 bases; junction bases outside the gene matches: 12. This CDR3 spans 14 amino acids. Unique molecular identifiers were attached to individual cDNA molecules. TCRdb analysed the 5' RACE reads with MiXCR anew, one entry per CDR3 protein. The table records roughly 38,000 distinct CDR3 sequences, about 5% of them present only once. This TCR derives from an adult who was a healthcare worker with PCR-confirmed SARS-CoV-2 infection or an uninfected control (not recorded which). The source material was whole blood. This chain links TRBV20-1 with TRBJ2-1; TRBD2 matches 7 bases. The CDR3 loop is CSADWWAGRNEQFF. In DNA form, the CDR3 reads TGCAGTGCGGACTGGTGGGCCGGGAGGAATGAGCAGTTCTTC.